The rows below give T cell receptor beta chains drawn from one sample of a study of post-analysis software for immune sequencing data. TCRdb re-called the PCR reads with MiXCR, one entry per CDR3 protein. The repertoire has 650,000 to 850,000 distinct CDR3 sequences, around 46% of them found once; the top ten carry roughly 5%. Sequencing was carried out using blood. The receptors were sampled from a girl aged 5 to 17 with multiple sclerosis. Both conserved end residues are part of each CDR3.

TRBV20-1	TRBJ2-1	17	CSAPPGQGWSTYNEQFF
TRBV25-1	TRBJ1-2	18	CASSEYFGTDRSAYGYTF
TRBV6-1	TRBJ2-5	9	CASSQTQYF
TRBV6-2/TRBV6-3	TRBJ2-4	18	CASSLFSPTSANKNIQYF
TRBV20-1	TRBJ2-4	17	CSARDRGSPLAKNIQYF
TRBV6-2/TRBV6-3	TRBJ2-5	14	CASSQVTGQETQYF
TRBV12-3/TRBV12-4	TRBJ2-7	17	CASRENPGLAGSYEQYF
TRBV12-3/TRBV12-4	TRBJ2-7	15	CASSLDGTGVYEQYF
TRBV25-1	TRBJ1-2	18	CASSEYFASADTHYGYTF
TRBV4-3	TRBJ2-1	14	CASSHPGPGMEQFF
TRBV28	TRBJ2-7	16	CASSFADGQATYEQYF
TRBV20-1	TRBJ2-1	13	CSASLAAYNEQFF
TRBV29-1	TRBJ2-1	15	CSVELVASSYNEQFF
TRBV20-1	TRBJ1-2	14	CSARAGRENYGYTF
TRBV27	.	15	CASSLWGTGSVEQYF
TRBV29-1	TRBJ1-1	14	CSVEQGGGHTEAFF
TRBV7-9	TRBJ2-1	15	CASSTGQGLYNEQFF
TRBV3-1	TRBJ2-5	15	CASSQDLEAQETQYF
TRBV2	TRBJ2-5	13	CASHSGRQETQYF
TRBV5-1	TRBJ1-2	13	CASSPVGTHGYTF
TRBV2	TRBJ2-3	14	CASSDDKSTDTQYF
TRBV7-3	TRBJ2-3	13	CASSAGAVDTQYF